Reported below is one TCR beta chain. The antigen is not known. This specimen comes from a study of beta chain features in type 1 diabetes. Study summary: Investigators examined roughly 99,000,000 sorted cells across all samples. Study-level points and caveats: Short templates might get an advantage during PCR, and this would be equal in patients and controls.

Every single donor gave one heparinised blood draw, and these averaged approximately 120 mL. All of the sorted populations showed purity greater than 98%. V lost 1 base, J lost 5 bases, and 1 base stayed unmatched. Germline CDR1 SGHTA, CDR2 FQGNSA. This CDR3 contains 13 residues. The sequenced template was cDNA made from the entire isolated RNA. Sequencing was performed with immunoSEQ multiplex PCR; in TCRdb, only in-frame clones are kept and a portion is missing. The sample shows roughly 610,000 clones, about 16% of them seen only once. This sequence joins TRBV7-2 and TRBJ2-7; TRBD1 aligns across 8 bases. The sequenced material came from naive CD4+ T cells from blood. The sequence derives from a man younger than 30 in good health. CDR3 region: CASSLVQGDEQYF. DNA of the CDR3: TGTGCCAGCAGCTTAGTACAGGGGGACGAGCAGTACTTC. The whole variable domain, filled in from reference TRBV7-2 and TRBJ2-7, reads GAGVSQSPSNKVTEKGKDVELRCDPISGHTALYWYRQSLGQGLEFLIYFQGNSAPDKSGLPSDRFSAERTGGSVSTLTIQRTQQEDSAVYLCASSLVQGDEQYFGPGTRLTVT.